The 27 T cell receptor beta chains below all came from one sample that was sequenced in a study of T cells in Graves' hyperthyroidism and ophthalmopathy. Regions amplified from RNA transcripts were the TCR beta CDR3 regions. The study used the HTBI primer set for a first-round RT-PCR of the TCR CDR3. TCRdb redid the calling of the multiplex PCR reads with MiXCR, one entry per CDR3 protein. The sample holds about 840,000 distinct CDR3 sequences, over 35% seen once. Material: blood. The receptors here all came from a young man with Graves' hyperthyroidism.

This clonotype occurred a few times. The V and J genes are TRBV19 and TRBJ1-5, with a possible D match to TRBD1 (5 bases). The CDR3 length is 18 residues. Germline V gene data show CDR1 as LNHDA and CDR2 as SQIVND (reference sequence). Trimming took off 0 bases at V and 0 bases at J, with 15 bases between the two ends. CDR3 loop: CASSIDATGGNSNQPQHF. The DNA for the CDR3 is TGTGCCAGTAGTATAGACGCGACGGGGGGAAATAGCAATCAGCCCCAGCATTTT.

Regarding this clonotype: A read error may produce the germline difference seen at one junction end. The V gene is TRBV7-9, the J gene TRBJ1-4, with D possibly being TRBD1 (6 bases). The CDR3 runs 15 residues. Germline lookup yields CDR1 SEHNR and CDR2 FQNEAQ (reference sequence). CDR3 nucleotide sequence: TGTGCCAGCAGCCCTTCACAGGGTTCGGGTGAAAAACTGCTTTTT. As protein: CASSPSQGSGEKLLF.

The chain carries TRBV7-2 and TRBJ1-1; 9 bases are a match to TRBD1. The CDR3 contains 14 residues. V gave up 3 bases and J gave up 4 bases; unmatched junction bases: 3. The germline gives CDR1 SGHTA, CDR2 FQGNSA. The CDR3 is CASSFRDRVTEAFF. In DNA, the CDR3 is TGTGCCAGCAGCTTCCGGGACAGGGTCACTGAAGCTTTCTTT.

This clonotype occurred a few times. The genes are TRBV2 and TRBJ1-6; maybe TRBD1 (6 bases). Germline assignment: CDR1 SNHLY and CDR2 FYNNEI. The CDR3 extends over 14 amino acids. The germline V and J ends were trimmed by 5 bases and 7 bases, with 12 bases remaining between them. The CDR3 loop reads CASSMQGPNSPLHF. In nucleotides, the CDR3 is TGTGCCAGCAGTATGCAGGGGCCGAATTCACCCCTCCACTTT.

This clonotype has only one observation. The chain is built from TRBV29-1 and TRBJ2-5, with D tentatively TRBD1 or TRBD2 (5 bases each). Trimming removed 7 bases at V and 5 bases at J, with 17 bases between. CDR3 length: 13 amino acids. Germline loops: CDR1 SQVTM, CDR2 ANQGSEA. The CDR3 loop reads CSAQSERGETQYF. As DNA, the CDR3 is TGCAGCGCCCAATCGGAGAGGGGTGAGACCCAGTACTTC.

The table lists this clonotype with many counts. The rearrangement uses TRBV7-2 and TRBJ1-2; D ambiguous. Germline assignment: CDR1 SGHTA and CDR2 FQGNSA. This CDR3 has 13 amino acids. V lost 0 bases, J lost 5 bases, and 7 bases lay in between. CDR3 protein: CASSLATYYGYTF. The CDR3, as DNA: TGTGCCAGCAGCTTAGCCACATATTATGGCTACACCTTC.

This clonotype has at least ten counts. This chain uses TRBV20-1 with TRBJ1-2; D is uncertain. Germline CDR1 DFQATT, CDR2 SNEGSKA (reference sequence). The CDR3 sequence is 13 residues long. V lost 3 bases to trimming and J lost 4 bases, with 12 bases between them. CDR3 sequence (DNA): TGCAGTGCTAGGTCTCTTTCGGGCTATGGCTACACCTTC. Its translation: CSARSLSGYGYTF.

This clonotype has a count of ten or more. The J gene is TRBJ1-6, the V gene TRBV20-1; 9 bases agree with TRBD1. CDR1 and CDR2 from the germline V gene are DFQATT and SNEGSKA (reference sequence). Trimming took 5 bases from V and 10 from J; bases not matched to a gene: 9. The CDR3 sequence is 14 residues long. The CDR3 sequence: CSASRTGVGSPLHF. As DNA, the CDR3 is TGCAGTGCTTCACGGACAGGGGTAGGATCACCCCTCCACTTT.

There are a few counts of this clonotype. The chain is built from TRBV12-3 or TRBV12-4 and TRBJ1-1; D is uncertain. The V gene lost 4 bases and the J gene lost 9 bases, with 9 bases spanning the gap. This CDR3 spans 11 amino acids. This chain's CDR3 is CASSYRDQAFF. Here the CDR3 DNA reads TGTGCCAGCAGTTATAGGGATCAAGCTTTCTTT.

The rearrangement links TRBV20-1 to TRBJ1-5; D is uncertain. Trimming stripped 3 bases from V and 0 bases from J, with 12 bases between. The CDR3 runs 15 residues. Germline lookup yields CDR1 DFQATT and CDR2 SNEGSKA (reference sequence). The CDR3 reads CSASREVYSNQPQHF. The DNA of the CDR3 is TGCAGTGCTAGCAGAGAGGTTTATAGCAATCAGCCCCAGCATTTT.

The chain uses TRBV6-5 and TRBJ2-7, with 7 nucleotides matching TRBD2. Trimming at V came to 2 bases and at J to 3 bases, leaving 7 bases not matched to a gene. Germline CDR1 reads MNHEY; CDR2 reads SVGAGI. The CDR3 covers 15 residues. As DNA, the CDR3 is TGTGCCAGCAGTTACACGACTAGCAGGATCTACGAGCAGTACTTC. As protein: CASSYTTSRIYEQYF.

This clonotype was observed at least ten times. The gene calls are TRBV24-1 and TRBJ1-1; 8 nucleotides agree with TRBD1. This CDR3 is built from 15 residues. CDR1 is KGHDR, CDR2 SFDVKD, per germline. V dropped 5 bases and J dropped 1; count of bases not matched to a gene: 5. CDR3 in amino acids: CATSARGQGNTEAFF. The CDR3 DNA reads as TGTGCCACCAGTGCCCGCGGACAGGGGAACACTGAAGCTTTCTTT.

The J gene is TRBJ2-2, the V gene TRBV9; maybe TRBD2 (6 bases). CDR1 is SGDLS and CDR2 is YYNGEE in the germline V gene. The CDR3 is 13 residues long. With 6 bases removed from V and 6 bases from J, the gap between germline ends came to 12 bases. The CDR3 protein is CASKRSGAGELFF. CDR3 in DNA: TGTGCCAGCAAGCGGTCGGGGGCCGGGGAGCTGTTTTTT.

The chain employs TRBV7-9 and TRBJ2-2, with 7 nucleotides matching TRBD2. CDR1 and CDR2 (germline): SEHNR, FQNEAQ (reference sequence). Trimming removed 0 bases from V and 4 bases from J; junction bases left unmatched: 5. CDR3 size: 16 residues. The CDR3 DNA sequence: TGTGCCAGCAGCTTAGCAGCGGGGTCGGGCACCGGGGAGCTGTTTTTT. Translation gives CASSLAAGSGTGELFF.

Only a few counts were recorded for this clonotype. This chain joins TRBV20-1 and TRBJ1-1; the D gene is possibly TRBD1 (5 bases). Trimming cost V 0 bases and J 5 bases, with 16 bases left between them. Per germline, CDR1 DFQATT and CDR2 SNEGSKA (reference sequence). CDR3 length: 15 amino acids. This CDR3 reads CSARDTARVRTEAFF. The CDR3 region has the DNA TGCAGTGCTAGAGATACTGCCAGGGTGAGAACTGAAGCTTTCTTT.

In its sample, this clonotype was seen once. The CDR3 does not end in the conserved phenylalanine or tryptophan, so this is likely a read error. This chain joins TRBV6-5 and TRBJ1-2; a possible D gene is TRBD1 (5 bases). Germline values: CDR1 MNHEY, CDR2 SVGAGI. Trimming left V 6 bases short and J 4 bases short, with 15 bases between. The CDR3 covers 14 residues. The CDR3 sequence is CASSLDPQAYGYTL. The CDR3 region has the DNA TGTGCCAGCAGCTTAGACCCACAGGCCTATGGCTACACCCTC.

The chain carries TRBV2 and TRBJ2-5; 7 bases match TRBD1. The CDR3 has 12 amino acids. V was pared by 7 bases and J by 7 bases, with 6 bases of the junction left unmatched. Germline V gene data show CDR1 as SNHLY and CDR2 as FYNNEI. The CDR3 reads CASMRTGGTQYF. For the CDR3, the DNA is TGTGCCAGCATGAGGACAGGCGGGACCCAGTACTTC.

This clonotype was counted a few times. This chain connects TRBV19 to TRBJ2-5; D possibly corresponds to TRBD1 (5 bases). The CDR3 consists of 14 residues. V was clipped by 5 bases and J by 1 base, with 11 bases between them. Germline CDR1 and CDR2: LNHDA and SQIVND (reference sequence). The CDR3 region has the DNA TGTGCCAGTAGTTTAGGGGTGAGCCAAGAGACCCAGTACTTC. Protein product: CASSLGVSQETQYF.

This clonotype showed up many times. The chain joins TRBV20-1 to TRBJ1-5; D remains ambiguous. Trimming pared 3 bases from V and 5 bases from J, leaving 11 bases between. CDR3 length: 13 amino acids. Germline V gene data show CDR1 as DFQATT and CDR2 as SNEGSKA (reference sequence). CDR3 residues: CSASRGRDQPQHF. The DNA of the CDR3 is TGCAGTGCTAGTCGGGGAAGGGATCAGCCCCAGCATTTT.

The CDR3 region has the DNA TGTGCCAGCAGCTTGGGTATGGCACCCGGGGAAAAACTGTTTTTT. It is translated as CASSLGMAPGEKLFF. The chain combines TRBV7-8 with TRBJ1-4; D is ambiguous. Germline-derived CDR1 and CDR2 are SGHVS and FQNEAQ. V was trimmed by 3 bases and J by 8 bases, leaving 16 bases between them. This CDR3 comprises 15 residues.

A word on this clonotype: A much bigger clone sits one base away, suggesting this may be a read error. CDR3 in DNA: TGTGCCAGCAGCTTGGATGCGGGGCTTCATGGCTACATCTTC. As protein: CASSLDAGLHGYIF. This sequence joins TRBV7-6 and TRBJ1-2; D is perhaps TRBD1 (5 bases). CDR1 and CDR2 from the germline V gene are SGHVS and FNYEAQ. CDR3 length: 14 residues. Variable domain in full (rest from reference TRBV7-6 and TRBJ1-2): GAGVSQSPRYKVTKRGQDVALRCDPISGHVSLYWYRQALGQGPEFLTYFNYEAQQDKSGLPNDRFSAERPEGSISTLTIQRTEQRDSAMYRCASSLDAGLHGYIFGSGTRLTVV.

The chain carries TRBV12-3 or TRBV12-4 and TRBJ2-5, with D perhaps TRBD2 (7 bases). The CDR3 runs to 13 residues. V was clipped by 6 bases and J by 5 bases, with 13 bases between them. The CDR3 loop is CASSRGAKETQYF. As DNA, the CDR3 is TGTGCCAGCAGCCGGGGGGCTAAGGAGACCCAGTACTTC.

Turning to this clonotype: This could be a read error, since a much larger clone is one nucleotide away. The V call is TRBV7-9, the J call TRBJ1-1, with a weak D call TRBD1 (5 bases). From germline, CDR1 is SEHNR and CDR2 FQNEAQ (reference sequence). The CDR3 spans 15 residues. The CDR3 DNA follows: TGTGCCAGCAACTTAGCGGGGCCACTGAGCGGTGAAGCTTTCTTT. This codes for CASNLAGPLSGEAFF. Full variable domain (remainder filled in from reference TRBV7-9 and TRBJ1-1): DTGVSQNPRHKITKRGQNVTFRCDPISEHNRLYWYRQTLGQGPEFLTYFQNEAQLEKSRLLSDRFSAERPKGSFSTLEIQRTEQGDSAMYLCASNLAGPLSGEAFFGQGTRLTVV.

The V gene is TRBV7-8, the J gene TRBJ1-6; 10 nucleotides agree with TRBD1. V lost 6 bases and J lost 6; bases outside the gene matches: 8. This CDR3 comprises 16 residues. From germline, CDR1 is SGHVS and CDR2 FQNEAQ. For the CDR3, the DNA is TGTGCCAGCAGTGTCGGGACAGGGGCGTTTAATTCACCCCTCCACTTT. Its translation: CASSVGTGAFNSPLHF.

In this sample, this clonotype turned up many times. The rearrangement uses TRBV2 and TRBJ2-7, with TRBD1 identical over 7 bases. V shed 6 bases, J shed 3 bases, and the junction held 5 bases outside the gene matches. Germline CDR1 is SNHLY and CDR2 is FYNNEI. The CDR3 covers 13 residues. The CDR3 is CASRGTALYEQYF. The CDR3 region has the DNA TGTGCCAGCAGGGGGACAGCCCTCTACGAGCAGTACTTC.

The V call is TRBV5-1, the J call TRBJ1-1; D is unclear. The CDR3 sequence is 11 residues long. Trimming took 5 bases from V and 12 from J, leaving 14 bases between them. The V gene's germline CDR1 is SGHRS and CDR2 YFSETQ. DNA for the CDR3: TGCGCCAGCAGTGACTCGGGTACGACTTTCTTT. Translation gives CASSDSGTTFF.

Comment on this clonotype: It may be a read error: a sequence one base away is much more abundant. This chain links TRBV2 with TRBJ1-3; D is unresolved. The CDR3 loop spans 15 amino acids. In germline, CDR1 is SNHLY, CDR2 FYNNEI. V was cut by 1 base and J by 0 bases, with 7 bases left in between. Written as DNA, the CDR3 is TGTGCCAGCAGTGAAGGACGGACCTCTGGAAACACCATATATTTT. As protein: CASSEGRTSGNTIYF.